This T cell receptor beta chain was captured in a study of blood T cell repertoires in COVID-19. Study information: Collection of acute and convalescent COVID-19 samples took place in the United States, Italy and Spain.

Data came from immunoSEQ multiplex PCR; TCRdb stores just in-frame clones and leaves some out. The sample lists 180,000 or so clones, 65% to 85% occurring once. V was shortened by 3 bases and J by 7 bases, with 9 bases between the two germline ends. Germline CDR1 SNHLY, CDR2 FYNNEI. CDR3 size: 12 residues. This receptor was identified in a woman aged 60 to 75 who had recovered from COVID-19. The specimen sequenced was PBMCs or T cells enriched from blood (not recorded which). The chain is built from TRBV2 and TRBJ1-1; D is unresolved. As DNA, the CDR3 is TGTGCCAGCAGTGACGGCAGAGGTGAAGCTTTCTTT. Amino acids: CASSDGRGEAFF. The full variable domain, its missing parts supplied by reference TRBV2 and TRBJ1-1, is EPEVTQTPSHQVTQMGQEVILRCVPISNHLYFYWYRQILGQKVEFLVSFYNNEISEKSEIFDDQFSVERPDGSNFTLKIRSTKLEDSAMYFCASSDGRGEAFFGQGTRLTVV.